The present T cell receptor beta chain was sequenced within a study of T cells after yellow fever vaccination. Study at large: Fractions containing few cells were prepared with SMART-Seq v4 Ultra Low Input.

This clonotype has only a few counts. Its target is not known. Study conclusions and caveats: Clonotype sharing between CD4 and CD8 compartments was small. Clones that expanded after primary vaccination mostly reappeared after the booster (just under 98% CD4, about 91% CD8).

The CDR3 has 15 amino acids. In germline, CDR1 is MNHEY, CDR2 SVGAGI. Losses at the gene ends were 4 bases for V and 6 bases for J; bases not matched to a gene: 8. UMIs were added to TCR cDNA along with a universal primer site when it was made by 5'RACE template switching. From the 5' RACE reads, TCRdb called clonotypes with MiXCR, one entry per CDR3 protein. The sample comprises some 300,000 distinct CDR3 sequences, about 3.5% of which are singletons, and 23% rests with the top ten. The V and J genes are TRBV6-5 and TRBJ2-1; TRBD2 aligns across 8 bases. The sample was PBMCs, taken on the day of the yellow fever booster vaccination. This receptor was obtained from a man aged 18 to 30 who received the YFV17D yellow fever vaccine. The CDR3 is CASSSIAGPPNEQFF. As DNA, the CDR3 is TGTGCCAGCAGTTCAATAGCGGGGCCCCCCAATGAGCAGTTCTTC.